These 24 T cell receptor beta chains share one sample of origin, sequenced in a study of blood T cells in healthy people across ages. Combining a sample-barcoded 5' primer with a J-beta primer mix, a second PCR ran for about 7 to 12 cycles. Via MiXCR, TCRdb re-called the 5' RACE reads, giving one row per CDR3 protein. The sample has about 650,000 distinct CDR3 sequences, less than 40% seen once. The specimen sequenced was blood. The receptors were gathered from an elderly woman in good health.

Notes on this clonotype: This may be a read error: a much more frequent sequence differs by one nucleotide. DNA for the CDR3: TGTGCCAGCAGCCCCTGTGGAGGAGGAGGAACAGATACGCAGTATTTT. Encoded protein: CASSPCGGGGTDTQYF. The gene calls are TRBV3-1 and TRBJ2-3; a weak D match, TRBD2 (5 bases). Germline values: CDR1 LGHDT, CDR2 YNNKEL (reference sequence). Trimming cost V 4 bases and J 3 bases, with 17 bases left between them. The CDR3 runs 16 residues.

The chain carries TRBV6-2 or TRBV6-3 and TRBJ2-2; no clear D gene. Looked up from germline, CDR1 is MNHEY and CDR2 is SVGEGT. The CDR3 is made up of 15 amino acids. The V gene lost 7 bases and the J gene lost 3 bases, with 15 bases spanning the gap. The CDR3 DNA sequence: TGTGCCAGCATTGCCAGACTCCAGGACACCGGGGAGCTGTTTTTT. This encodes CASIARLQDTGELFF.

This clonotype showed up just a few times. The chain employs TRBV5-1 and TRBJ1-1; TRBD1 matches at 7 bases. Per germline, CDR1 SGHRS and CDR2 YFSETQ. This CDR3 has 14 residues. J was trimmed by 1 base and V by 4 bases; bases with no gene match: 4. CDR3 amino acids: CASSGGTENTEAFF. CDR3 nucleotides: TGCGCCAGCAGCGGCGGGACAGAGAACACTGAAGCTTTCTTT.

This rearrangement joins TRBV4-3 to TRBJ2-7; D possibly matches TRBD1 or TRBD2 (6 bases each). V was clipped by 0 bases and J by 7 bases, with 22 bases between them. Per germline, CDR1 LGHNA and CDR2 YSLEER. The CDR3 runs 17 residues. CDR3 nucleotide sequence: TGCGCCAGCAGCCAAGATTCAGTGAGGGGGGTGTACAATGAGCAGTACTTC. Translated: CASSQDSVRGVYNEQYF.

This clonotype was seen a few times. A much larger clone lies a single base off, so this may be a read error. This chain uses TRBV29-1 with TRBJ2-3; D unclear. The CDR3 loop spans 14 amino acids. Germline V lookup: CDR1 SQVTM, CDR2 ANQGSEA. CDR3 region: CSAERGAITDTQYF. Written as DNA, the CDR3 is TGCAGCGCTGAACGCGGAGCAATCACAGATACGCAGTATTTT.

Regarding this clonotype: It may be a read error: a sequence one base away is much more abundant. The limits of the CDR3 on the DNA are not certain, so only TCRdb's listed CDR3 is given. The chain combines TRBV29-1 with TRBJ1-2; the table's D call TRBD1 went unverified against the DNA. The CDR3 is 13 residues long, ends included. CDR1 is SQVTM and CDR2 is ANQGSEA in the germline V gene. The CDR3 loop is CSVGDGRNYGCTF.

At least ten counts were recorded for this clonotype. This chain links TRBV7-2 with TRBJ2-7; 7 bases are shared with TRBD1. The J segment lost 0 bases and the V segment lost 5 bases, leaving 4 bases of the junction unmatched. Germline assignment: CDR1 SGHTA and CDR2 FQGNSA. The CDR3 extends over 14 amino acids. CDR3 DNA: TGTGCCAGCAGCCCCGGACAGGCCTCCTACGAGCAGTACTTC. Translation gives CASSPGQASYEQYF. Based on the CDR3 plus reference TRBV7-2 and TRBJ2-7, the full variable domain is GAGVSQSPSNKVTEKGKDVELRCDPISGHTALYWYRQSLGQGLEFLIYFQGNSAPDKSGLPSDRFSAERTGGSVSTLTIQRTQQEDSAVYLCASSPGQASYEQYFGPGTRLTVT.

Ten or more counts support this clonotype. The V and J genes are TRBV20-1 and TRBJ2-7; D could derive from TRBD1 or TRBD2 (5 bases each). V was clipped by 5 bases and J by 0 bases, with 17 bases between them. CDR3 length: 15 residues. Germline CDR1 and CDR2: DFQATT and SNEGSKA (reference sequence). CDR3 bases: TGCAGTGCTCCGATGTCCGGGACGCGCTCCTACGAGCAGTACTTC. This encodes CSAPMSGTRSYEQYF.

To note about this clonotype: With a much larger clone just one base away, this may be a read error. The chain is built from TRBV7-2 and TRBJ2-7; 12 nucleotides agree with TRBD1. Per germline, CDR1 SGHTA and CDR2 FQGNSA. V gave up 4 bases and J gave up 7 bases; unmatched junction bases: 14. CDR3 length equals 17 residues. Here the CDR3 DNA reads TGTGCCAGCAGCTGGGACAGGGGGCGGGGGGGCCTGAATGAGCAGTACTTC. It specifies CASSWDRGRGGLNEQYF. The full variable domain, completed using reference TRBV7-2 and TRBJ2-7, is GAGVSQSPSNKVTEKGKDVELRCDPISGHTALYWYRQSLGQGLEFLIYFQGNSAPDKSGLPSDRFSAERTGGSVSTLTIQRTQQEDSAVYLCASSWDRGRGGLNEQYFGPGTRLTVT.

Here the CDR3 DNA reads TGTGCCTGGAGAGCCAGGGGTAGGGGTTACGAGCAGTACTTC. Translation gives CAWRARGRGYEQYF. This chain joins TRBV30 and TRBJ2-7, with a weak D call TRBD1 (6 bases). The germline CDR1 and CDR2 sequences are GTSNPN and SVGIG (reference sequence). Trimming took 3 bases from V and 4 from J, leaving 16 bases between them. The CDR3 has 14 amino acids. Looking up the rest from reference TRBV30 and TRBJ2-7 gives the full variable domain: SQTIHQWPATLVQPVGSPLSLECTVEGTSNPNLYWYRQAAGRGLQLLFYSVGIGQISSEVPQNLSASRPQDRQFILSSKKLLLSDSGFYLCAWRARGRGYEQYFGPGTRLTVT.

This clonotype occurred a few times. A read error is possible here, since a much larger clone lies one base away. This chain joins TRBV27 and TRBJ2-1, with 8 nucleotides matching TRBD1. The DNA end favors TRBJ2-7, so the J call may be wrong. The germline gives CDR1 MNHEY, CDR2 SMNVEV (reference sequence). The CDR3 extends over 15 amino acids. The CDR3 DNA reads TGTGCCAGCACCACCGGGACAGGCTGGTTGAATGAGCAGTACTTC. Translating gives CASTTGTGWLNEQYF.

This clonotype was found a few times. The chain employs TRBV30 and TRBJ1-2, with 12 bases fitting TRBD1. Losses at the gene ends were 4 bases for V and 4 bases for J; bases not matched to a gene: 7. CDR3 length equals 15 residues. Germline-derived CDR1 and CDR2 are GTSNPN and SVGIG (reference sequence). The chain's CDR3 is CAWTWDRGQGYGYTF. CDR3 nucleotide sequence: TGTGCCTGGACTTGGGACAGGGGGCAGGGCTATGGCTACACCTTC.

The chain uses TRBV5-1 and TRBJ2-4; no reliable D call. This CDR3 is built from 17 residues. Between the trimmed V and J ends, which lost 1 base and 13 bases, there was a span of 27 bases. Germline CDR1 reads SGHRS; CDR2 reads YFSETQ. The CDR3 DNA is TGCGCCAGCAGCTTGTTTTCGTTGGAACTGTCCTACAATGAGCAGTACTTC. This encodes CASSLFSLELSYNEQYF.

Turning to this clonotype: A much larger clone lies a single base off, so this may be a read error. The CDR3 does not close with the conserved phenylalanine or tryptophan, likely indicating a read error. This chain links TRBV7-9 with TRBJ2-1, with a possible D match to TRBD2 (6 bases). Looked up from germline, CDR1 is SEHNR and CDR2 is FQNEAQ (reference sequence). The CDR3 covers 14 residues. V gave up 6 bases and J gave up 6 bases, with 15 bases separating them. The CDR3 protein is CASSPGTPVNEQFL. The CDR3 DNA follows: TGTGCCAGCAGTCCCGGGACTCCGGTCAATGAGCAGTTCCTC.

This chain joins TRBV19 and TRBJ1-4; D unclear. Trimming took 4 bases from V and 11 from J, leaving 17 bases between them. The CDR3 loop spans 14 amino acids. Germline V gene sequence: CDR1 LNHDA, CDR2 SQIVND (reference sequence). In nucleotides, the CDR3 is TGTGCCAGTAGTACGGACGCCTCGGCTGGGAAACTGTTTTTT. As protein: CASSTDASAGKLFF.

This clonotype was observed many times. J is TRBJ2-7 and V is TRBV7-8, with D perhaps TRBD2 (5 bases). Germline V gene lookup returns CDR1 SGHVS and CDR2 FQNEAQ. V was shortened by 10 bases and J by 4 bases, with 20 bases between the two germline ends. This CDR3 comprises 14 residues. This CDR3 reads CATAPGIVSYEQYF. CDR3 nucleotides: TGTGCCACAGCTCCCGGGATTGTTTCTTACGAGCAGTACTTC.

This clonotype was observed a handful of times. The rearrangement uses TRBV6-1 and TRBJ1-1, with D hard to call. The length of the CDR3 is 14 residues. CDR1 and CDR2 from the germline V gene are MNHNS and SASEGT. Trimming left V 6 bases short and J 5 bases short, with 16 bases between. The CDR3 DNA sequence: TGTGCCAGCAGGGACGGACCGTTGAGTACTGAAGCTTTCTTT. It is translated as CASRDGPLSTEAFF.

In the case of this clonotype: This could be a read error, since a much larger clone is one nucleotide away. This chain uses TRBV9 with TRBJ2-7; D perhaps matches TRBD2 (5 bases). TRBJ2-5 explains the end of the DNA better; the J call may be wrong. This CDR3 has 15 amino acids. Germline V gives CDR1 SGDLS, CDR2 YYNGEE. The CDR3 spells CVSSVTTGIQETQYF. CDR3 in DNA: TGTGTCAGCAGCGTAACGACGGGGATCCAAGAGACCCAGTACTTC.

This clonotype has just one count. This chain uses TRBV12-3 or TRBV12-4 with TRBJ1-1; D uncertain. This CDR3 region has 14 residues. V was clipped by 5 bases and J by 2 bases, with 12 bases between them. CDR3 loop: CASSARTQNTEAFF. The CDR3, as DNA: TGTGCCAGCAGTGCCCGGACGCAAAACACTGAAGCTTTCTTT.

A remark on this clonotype: This may stem from a read error, because a much larger clone lies one nucleotide away. The V call is TRBV7-8, the J call TRBJ2-3; no reliable D call. The CDR3 sequence is 13 residues long. CDR1 and CDR2 (germline): SGHVS, FQNEAQ. The CDR3 DNA is TGTGCCAGCAGCCTGCGGCTCACAAATACGCAGTATTTT. This gives the protein CASSLRLTNTQYF.

This clonotype was picked up many times. The chain joins TRBV5-5 to TRBJ1-2, with D uncertain. This CDR3 comprises 13 residues. Germline lookup yields CDR1 SGHKS and CDR2 YYEKEE (reference sequence). Between the trimmed V and J ends, which lost 3 bases and 6 bases, there was a span of 12 bases. Here the CDR3 reads CASSSQGLDGYTF. As DNA, the CDR3 is TGTGCCAGCAGCTCTCAAGGGCTCGATGGCTACACCTTC.

A few counts support this clonotype. The chain employs TRBV27 and TRBJ1-6, with D tentatively TRBD1 (5 bases). The CDR3 contains 14 residues. The V and J ends lost 2 bases and 10 bases respectively, with 12 bases between them. The germline gives CDR1 MNHEY, CDR2 SMNVEV (reference sequence). The DNA of the CDR3 is TGTGCCAGCAGTTTAACAGGACAAAGGTCACCCCTCCACTTT. Translating gives CASSLTGQRSPLHF.

This sequence joins TRBV5-1 and TRBJ2-7, with D unresolved. TRBJ2-5 explains the end of the DNA better; the J call may be wrong. There are 14 residues in the CDR3. CDR1 SGHRS and CDR2 YFSETQ come from the germline V gene. The CDR3 here is CASSLDDLGKTQYF. In DNA form, the CDR3 reads TGCGCCAGCAGCTTGGATGACCTGGGTAAGACCCAGTACTTC.

This clonotype was counted once. The gene calls are TRBV27 and TRBJ2-1; 7 bases map to TRBD2. J was trimmed by 2 bases and V by 2 bases; bases with no gene match: 18. Germline V CDR1 and CDR2: MNHEY, SMNVEV (reference sequence). The CDR3 has 20 residues. The CDR3 region is CASSLGRRGLLLATYNEQFF. The CDR3 DNA reads TGTGCCAGCAGTTTAGGGCGGCGGGGCCTCCTACTAGCGACCTACAATGAGCAGTTCTTC.